The rows below give T cell receptor beta chains drawn from one sample of a study of PD-1 blockade in mismatch repair-deficient tumors. Clones were read by immunoSEQ multiplex PCR, and TCRdb kept only the in-frame ones, dropping some. Of 45,000 to 60,000 clones listed, roughly three quarters are singletons. This sample comprised peripheral blood, obtained 4 weeks after starting pembrolizumab. Receptors were obtained from an adult with mismatch repair-deficient cancer. CDR3s include the opening cysteine and the closing phenylalanine or tryptophan. The D gene is left open where the match is weak. Size values are once, few and many counts, or a class for expanded clones, and some rows have none.

TRBV11-3	TRBD2	medium-sized	TRBJ2-1	18	TGTGCCAGCAGCTTAGGTGGGGGCAGCGGGGGATCCTACAATGAGCAGTTCTTC	CASSLGGGSGGSYNEQFF
TRBV9	.	.	TRBJ2-7	14	TGTGCCAGCAGCGCCGAACCTTCGACCTACGAGCAGTACTTC	CASSAEPSTYEQYF
TRBV6-5	.	.	TRBJ2-5	15	TGTGCCAGCTCCCTAGGTAGGGGGAGGATGGAGACCCAGTACTTC	CASSLGRGRMETQYF
TRBV19	.	.	TRBJ1-1	12	TGTGCCAGTAGTTCCTTTTCAGGGACTGCTTTCTTT	CASSSFSGTAFF
TRBV7-2	TRBD2	.	TRBJ2-3	15	TGTGCCAGCAGCCTTCTAGCGGGAAGGACAGATACGCAGTATTTT	CASSLLAGRTDTQYF
TRBV30	TRBD2	.	TRBJ2-1	13	TGTGCCTGGGCGGGTAGCGGGACTGGTGAGCAGTTCTTC	CAWAGSGTGEQFF
TRBV20-1	.	.	TRBJ2-6	11	TGCAGTGCCGCCGGGGCCAACGTCCTGACTTTC	CSAAGANVLTF
TRBV6-5	TRBD1	.	TRBJ2-7	15	TGTGCCAGCAACCCAAGGGGACAGGGACTCTACGAGCAGTACTTC	CASNPRGQGLYEQYF
TRBV7-3	TRBD1	.	TRBJ1-1	13	TGTGCCAGCAGCTTAGACAGGGCCACTGAAGCTTTCTTT	CASSLDRATEAFF
TRBV14	.	.	TRBJ2-1	18	TGTGCCAGCAGCCAAGGCCCCTCGAGGCTGAAGAGGAGGGATGAGCAGTTCTTC	CASSQGPSRLKRRDEQFF
TRBV6-1	.	.	TRBJ1-1	14	TGTGCCAGCAGTGAAGGGTTGGCAGGAGCTGAAGCTTTCTTT	CASSEGLAGAEAFF
TRBV18	TRBD2	.	TRBJ2-3	18	TGTGCCAGCTCACCAAGGGCGGGAGATGATTCTAGCACAGATACGCAGTATTTT	CASSPRAGDDSSTDTQYF
TRBV10-3	.	.	TRBJ1-4	14	TGTGCCATCAGTCTGGGACCGAGCTATGAAAAACTGTTTTTT	CAISLGPSYEKLFF
TRBV5-1	TRBD1	few	TRBJ2-2	18	TGCGCCAGCAAGGGCCAGGGACAGAAGACGACGAACACCGGGGAGCTGTTTTTT	CASKGQGQKTTNTGELFF
TRBV27	.	once	TRBJ1-1	13	TGTGCCAGCATTAGTCGATTGAACACTGAAGCTTTCTTT	CASISRLNTEAFF
TRBV29-1	.	.	TRBJ2-2	14	TGCAGCGTTGAAGATTTTAGAGGCACCGGGGAGCTGTTTTTT	CSVEDFRGTGELFF
TRBV5-1	.	.	TRBJ1-2	15	TGCGCCAGCAGCTTGGAGGGGGGGCAGGCCTATGGCTACACCTTC	CASSLEGGQAYGYTF
TRBV19	.	few	TRBJ2-7	14	TGTGCCAGTAGTCTTGGCAGGACGGATTACGAGCAGTACTTC	CASSLGRTDYEQYF
TRBV19	TRBD2	.	TRBJ2-7	17	TGTGCCAGTAGTATGACTTCGCGAGGCGGGAGGGCCTACGAGCAGTACTTC	CASSMTSRGGRAYEQYF
TRBV7-9	.	few	TRBJ2-1	12	TGTGCCAGCCGAAACAGCCCCAGAGAGCAGTTCTTC	CASRNSPREQFF
TRBV11-2	.	.	TRBJ2-7	13	TGTGCCAGCAGCTTAGTAGGGGCCTACGAGCAGTACTTC	CASSLVGAYEQYF
TRBV4-2	.	.	TRBJ2-1	15	TGTGCCAGCAGCCCGCGCCGGGGAAGCTACAATGAGCAGTTCTTC	CASSPRRGSYNEQFF
TRBV6-5	.	.	TRBJ2-7	15	TGTGCCAGCAGTTACTCGGTCTACAGGAACTACGAGCAGTACTTC	CASSYSVYRNYEQYF
TRBV7-8	TRBD1	.	TRBJ1-1	14	TGTGCCAGCAGCAGACAGACAGGGTACACTGAAGCTTTCTTT	CASSRQTGYTEAFF
TRBV27	TRBD1	.	TRBJ1-2	13	TGTGCCAGCAGTCCGACAGGGTTCAGCGGCTACACCTTC	CASSPTGFSGYTF
TRBV9	TRBD2	.	TRBJ2-2	18	TGTGCCAGCAGCCCAAGGGTCCGACTAGCGGGAGACACCGGGGAGCTGTTTTTT	CASSPRVRLAGDTGELFF
TRBV5-1	TRBD2	once	TRBJ2-1	15	TGCGCCAGCAGCGCCGATGGGGCGGGAGCAAGTGAGCAGTTCTTC	CASSADGAGASEQFF
TRBV6-4	.	.	TRBJ1-5	19	TGTGCCAGCAGTGAATGGGAATCCCCCGAAACTTATAGCAATCAGCCCCAGCATTTT	CASSEWESPETYSNQPQHF
TRBV5-1	TRBD1	.	TRBJ2-1	14	TGCGCCAGCAGCTCCCAGGGGGTTTACAATGAGCAGTTCTTC	CASSSQGVYNEQFF
TRBV7-9	TRBD1	.	TRBJ2-7	15	TGTGCCAGCAGCACCGGGGCGAGGGGGCGCTACGAGCAGTACTTC	CASSTGARGRYEQYF
TRBV7-6	.	few	TRBJ1-4	15	TGTGCCAGCAGCTTAGCCCCGGCAAGTAATGAAAAACTGTTTTTT	CASSLAPASNEKLFF
TRBV27	.	.	TRBJ2-1	14	TGTGCCAGCAGGAACAGGTCATCCTACAATGAGCAGTTCTTC	CASRNRSSYNEQFF
TRBV5-1	TRBD1	few	TRBJ2-7	15	TGCGCCAGCAGGTACAGGGGCTTTGGCCCCTACGAGCAGTACTTC	CASRYRGFGPYEQYF
TRBV6-6	.	.	TRBJ2-7	13	TGTGCCAGCAGCCCTGAGGGAGCCCACGAGCAGTACTTC	CASSPEGAHEQYF
TRBV18	.	few	TRBJ1-1	14	TGTGCCAGCTCAGGTCCCTTTGCTGGCACTGAAGCTTTCTTT	CASSGPFAGTEAFF
TRBV6-4	TRBD1	.	TRBJ2-1	13	TGTGCCACCAAGGGGGCGGCCTACAATGAGCAGTTCTTC	CATKGAAYNEQFF
TRBV6-1	TRBD2	.	TRBJ2-1	13	TGTGCCAGCAGGGATAGCGGGAGCCATGAGCAGTTCTTC	CASRDSGSHEQFF
TRBV10-3	.	.	TRBJ2-7	13	TGTGCCACCAGCCCGGACGAGACCCACGAGCAGTACTTC	CATSPDETHEQYF
TRBV7-2	.	.	TRBJ2-5	11	TGTGCCAGCAGCCATGGGGAGACCCAGTACTTC	CASSHGETQYF
TRBV2	TRBD2	.	TRBJ2-4	14	TGTGCCAGCTTTCTAGCGGGAGCCAAAAACATTCAGTACTTC	CASFLAGAKNIQYF
TRBV7-2	TRBD1	.	TRBJ2-5	14	TGTGCCAGCAGCCTAAAGACAGGGTGGGAGACCCAGTACTTC	CASSLKTGWETQYF
TRBV6-5	.	.	TRBJ1-4	13	TGTGCCAGCAGTTACTCGATCGGGGAAAAACTGTTTTTT	CASSYSIGEKLFF
TRBV7-6	.	once	TRBJ2-7	12	TGTGCCTCTCAGGGGAATGGGAACGAGCAGTACTTC	CASQGNGNEQYF
TRBV25-1	.	once	TRBJ2-2	14	TGTGCCAGCAGTGCTAAGGTTGGCGCCGGGGAGCTGTTTTTT	CASSAKVGAGELFF